The 19 T cell receptor beta chains below were found in one sample sequenced in a study of blood T cells in healthy people across ages. The second PCR ran about 6 to 12 cycles with a sample-barcoded 5' primer and J-beta primers. TCRdb redid the calling of the 5' RACE reads with MiXCR, one entry per CDR3 protein. The sample lists 1.6 million or so distinct CDR3 sequences; about 35% were seen once. Sequencing input: blood. These receptors came from a woman aged 30 to 39 in good health.

The rearrangement joins TRBV20-1 to TRBJ2-7; D is perhaps TRBD1 (6 bases). CDR3 size: 13 residues. With 0 bases removed from V and 7 bases from J, the gap between germline ends came to 13 bases. Germline CDR1 is DFQATT and CDR2 is SNEGSKA (reference sequence). CDR3 sequence (DNA): TGCAGTGCTAGAGAGTCCAGGGGTGGGGAGCAGTACTTC. It specifies CSARESRGGEQYF.

Many counts were recorded for this clonotype. V gene TRBV29-1 combines with J gene TRBJ2-7, with D perhaps TRBD2 (5 bases). V was clipped by 4 bases and J by 0 bases, with 7 bases between them. The CDR3 loop spans 12 amino acids. Germline values: CDR1 SQVTM, CDR2 ANQGSEA. CDR3: CSVVGDSYEQYF. In nucleotides, the CDR3 is TGCAGCGTTGTCGGGGACTCCTACGAGCAGTACTTC.

The chain combines TRBV20-1 with TRBJ2-1, with a tentative D call TRBD2 (6 bases). Trimming cost V 4 bases and J 0 bases, with 19 bases left between them. The CDR3 runs 17 residues. The germline gives CDR1 DFQATT, CDR2 SNEGSKA (reference sequence). The CDR3 DNA follows: TGCAGTGCTACCAAAGTGACTAGTCTCTTCTCCTACAATGAGCAGTTCTTC. Its protein product is CSATKVTSLFSYNEQFF.

Notes on this clonotype: A much larger clone differs from this one at a single base, so this may be a read error. The V and J genes are TRBV4-1 and TRBJ2-5; TRBD2 is a possible D gene (7 bases). V was shortened by 4 bases and J by 11 bases, with 26 bases between the two germline ends. Germline V gene sequence: CDR1 MGHRA, CDR2 YSYEKL. This CDR3 contains 16 residues. The CDR3 region has the DNA TGCGCCAGCAGCCCAAGAGGGGGGGGCACCTACAATGAGCAGTACTTC. Protein product: CASSPRGGGTYNEQYF.

This clonotype was picked up a small number of times. This CDR3 reads CASSYNLAGARRDYEQYF. In nucleotides, the CDR3 is TGTGCCAGCAGTTACAACCTAGCGGGAGCCCGTCGGGACTACGAGCAGTACTTC. V gene TRBV6-2 or TRBV6-3 combines with J gene TRBJ2-7; 10 bases fit TRBD2. The V segment lost 2 bases and the J segment 3 bases; nucleotides outside the gene matches: 13. The germline V gene has CDR1 MNHEY and CDR2 SVGEGT. CDR3 length: 18 residues.

V and J are TRBV20-1 and TRBJ2-7; 8 nucleotides line up with TRBD2. Germline V lookup: CDR1 DFQATT, CDR2 SNEGSKA (reference sequence). This CDR3 is 15 amino acids long. The V gene end was trimmed by 0 bases and the J gene end by 4 bases; junction bases not matched to a gene: 8. The CDR3 region has the DNA TGCAGTGCTAGAGAAACGAGGGGACTAGTATACGAGCAGTACTTC. Protein: CSARETRGLVYEQYF.

The chain links TRBV20-1 to TRBJ2-1, with 12 positions matching TRBD1. With 7 bases clipped from V and 7 bases from J, the junction kept 8 bases outside the gene matches. Germline lookup yields CDR1 DFQATT and CDR2 SNEGSKA (reference sequence). CDR3 size: 14 residues. The CDR3 DNA follows: TGCAGTGTAGGCCCGGGACAGGGGGCGAATGAGCAGTTCTTC. Its translation is CSVGPGQGANEQFF.

This sequence joins TRBV28 and TRBJ2-3; tentative D call: TRBD2 (7 bases). Germline values: CDR1 MDHEN, CDR2 SYDVKM. The V end was cut by 4 bases, the J end by 7 bases, with 18 bases between. The CDR3 consists of 15 residues. The CDR3 nucleotides are TGTGCCAGCAGTTCAAGGGGGAGGGCCATGAATACGCAGTATTTT. It specifies CASSSRGRAMNTQYF. Looking up the rest from reference TRBV28 and TRBJ2-3 gives the full variable domain: DVKVTQSSRYLVKRTGEKVFLECVQDMDHENMFWYRQDPGLGLRLIYFSYDVKMKEKGDIPEGYSVSREKKERFSLILESASTNQTSMYLCASSSRGRAMNTQYFGPGTRLTVL.

This clonotype was seen a few times. V usage is TRBV27 and J usage is TRBJ2-3; D gene unclear. This CDR3 region has 12 residues. CDR1 MNHEY and CDR2 SMNVEV come from the germline V gene (reference sequence). The V and J ends lost 1 base and 7 bases respectively, with 6 bases between them. CDR3 sequence (DNA): TGTGCCAGCAGTTTATGGGGAAATACGCAGTATTTT. It codes for CASSLWGNTQYF.

The rearrangement joins TRBV20-1 to TRBJ2-1; 7 nucleotides line up with TRBD2. Germline lookup yields CDR1 DFQATT and CDR2 SNEGSKA (reference sequence). Trimming at V came to 1 base and at J to 6 bases, leaving 6 bases not matched to a gene. The CDR3 is 14 residues long. CDR3 amino acids: CSARVAGEFNEQFF. CDR3 in DNA: TGCAGTGCTAGAGTCGCGGGAGAGTTCAATGAGCAGTTCTTC.

About this clonotype itself: A junction end diverges from the germline sequence, so it may reflect a read error. The chain joins TRBV5-1 to TRBJ2-3; D possibly corresponds to TRBD1 (6 bases). The CDR3 is 15 residues long. The germline CDR1 and CDR2 sequences are SGHRS and YFSETQ. The CDR3 DNA sequence: TGCGCCAGCAGCTCCGGACAGCTGAGCATAGATACGCAGTATTTT. As protein: CASSSGQLSIDTQYF.

A few counts support this clonotype. This sequence joins TRBV10-3 and TRBJ2-1; D ambiguous. This CDR3 comprises 12 residues. V was trimmed by 11 bases and J by 2 bases, leaving 10 bases between them. CDR1 is ENHRY, CDR2 SYGVKD, per germline. The CDR3 loop is CASALTYNEQFF. The CDR3 DNA is TGTGCCTCCGCCCTCACCTACAATGAGCAGTTCTTC.

This chain connects TRBV6-2 or TRBV6-3 to TRBJ1-5, with unresolved D. This CDR3 has 15 residues. Germline CDR1 reads MNHEY; CDR2 reads SVGEGT. V was trimmed by 0 bases and J by 3 bases, leaving 9 bases between them. The CDR3 DNA is TGTGCCAGCAGTTACTCGGCAGCTGTCAATCAGCCCCAGCATTTT. Its protein product is CASSYSAAVNQPQHF.

A remark on this clonotype: At one end the junction does not follow the germline gene, possibly because of a read error. The J gene is TRBJ2-5, the V gene TRBV14; a possible D gene is TRBD1 (6 bases). This CDR3 is 17 amino acids long. Germline V gene data show CDR1 as SGHDN and CDR2 as FVKESK. CDR3 sequence: CAGSRLPGARIQETQYF. The CDR3 DNA sequence: TGTGCCGGCAGCAGGTTGCCAGGGGCGAGGATCCAAGAGACCCAGTACTTC. The variable domain in full, completed from reference TRBV14 and TRBJ2-5, reads EAGVTQFPSHSVIEKGQTVTLRCDPISGHDNLYWYRRVMGKEIKFLLHFVKESKQDESGMPNNRFLAERTGGTYSTLKVQPAELEDSGVYFCAGSRLPGARIQETQYFGPGTRLLVL.

This clonotype was seen only a few times. The rearrangement joins TRBV7-9 to TRBJ2-7; the match to TRBD2 covers 8 bases. The V gene's germline CDR1 is SEHNR and CDR2 FQNEAQ (reference sequence). V was pared by 8 bases and J by 3 bases, with 6 bases of the junction left unmatched. The CDR3 is 13 residues long. For the CDR3, the DNA is TGTGCCAGCGGACTAGCAGATAGCTACGAGCAGTACTTC. Amino acids: CASGLADSYEQYF.

This chain joins TRBV10-2 and TRBJ2-7; the D call may be TRBD1 or TRBD2 (5 bases each). The CDR3 consists of 15 residues. V lost 10 bases and J lost 0, with 19 bases in between. The germline V gene has CDR1 WSHSY and CDR2 SAAADI. This CDR3 is CATRTWDQGSYEQYF. CDR3 DNA: TGCGCCACCAGGACGTGGGACCAGGGCTCCTACGAGCAGTACTTC.

The chain has TRBV5-6 and TRBJ2-3; D is possibly TRBD2 (5 bases). This CDR3 spans 15 amino acids. Trimming shortened V by 4 bases and J by 1 base, and 13 bases separated the two germline ends. Germline V gene data show CDR1 as SGHDT and CDR2 as YYEEEE. The CDR3 reads CASSTLVVGTDTQYF. The DNA of the CDR3 is TGTGCCAGCAGCACACTAGTAGTCGGCACAGATACGCAGTATTTT.

The chain combines TRBV7-9 with TRBJ2-1; TRBD2 might be the D (5 bases). The end of the DNA aligns better with TRBJ2-7, so the J call may be wrong. This CDR3 is built from 14 residues. Germline lookup yields CDR1 SEHNR and CDR2 FQNEAQ (reference sequence). The CDR3 DNA reads as TGTGCCAGCAGCTTAACCCGAGGGAACAATGAGCAGTACTTC. This translates into CASSLTRGNNEQYF.

The chain is built from TRBV21-1 and TRBJ2-7; no check of the table's D call, TRBD1, against the DNA was made. TRBV21-1 is a known pseudogene. This CDR3 contains 15 residues. The CDR3 region has the DNA TGTGCCAGCAACAAAGAAGGGACAGGGAAATACGAGCAGTACTTC. This codes for CASNKEGTGKYEQYF.